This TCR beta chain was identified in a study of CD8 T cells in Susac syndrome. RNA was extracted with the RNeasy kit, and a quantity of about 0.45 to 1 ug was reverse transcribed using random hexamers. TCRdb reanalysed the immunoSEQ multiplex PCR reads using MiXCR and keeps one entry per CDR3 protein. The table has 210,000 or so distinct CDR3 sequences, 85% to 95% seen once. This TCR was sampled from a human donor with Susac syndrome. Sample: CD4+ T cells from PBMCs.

The CDR3 loop is CASSPWVGDNIQYF. DNA for the CDR3: TGTGCCAGCAGCCCCTGGGTGGGGGACAACATTCAGTACTTC. The V and J genes are TRBV3-1 and TRBJ2-4, with D perhaps matching TRBD1 or TRBD2 (5 bases each). Germline CDR1 and CDR2: LGHDT and YNNKEL (reference sequence). The V end lost 4 bases, the J end lost 7 bases, and 14 bases lay between the germline ends. The CDR3 extends over 14 amino acids.